This T cell receptor beta chain was sequenced for a study of T cells in Graves' hyperthyroidism and ophthalmopathy. Authors of the study amplified TCR beta CDR3 regions from RNA transcripts. The HTBI set primed first-round TCR CDR3 RT-PCR. From the multiplex PCR reads, TCRdb called clonotypes with MiXCR, one entry per CDR3 protein. The sample has some 720,000 distinct CDR3 sequences, over 15% seen once; the top ten hold 8.4%. General study findings and limits: Ophthalmopathy, as predicted by the model, came a median around 7 months after the prediction.

The ends lost 0 bases at V and 6 bases at J; junction bases unmatched: 2. The CDR3 covers 12 residues. Germline CDR1 is SQVTM and CDR2 is ANQGSEA. This clonotype occurred many times. The antigen is not known. The sequencing sample was made of blood. This clonotype was obtained from a man between 18 and 29 years old with Graves' hyperthyroidism. This chain connects TRBV29-1 to TRBJ2-7; 7 bases are a match to TRBD1. CDR3 in amino acids: CSVEENRGEQYF. The CDR3 region has the DNA TGCAGCGTTGAAGAAAACAGGGGCGAGCAGTACTTC.